This T cell receptor beta chain was captured in a study of lymphopenia after photon versus proton radiotherapy. This clone was detected only once. Its matching antigen is unknown. The study, taken as a whole, reports: Oligoclonal CD8+ Temra expansion after nadir drove photon patients' diversity drop. Relative stability marked proton patients; photon patients lost diversity and naive cells.

TCRdb's table, derived via immunoSEQ multiplex PCR, lists solely in-frame clones and lacks some. Altogether 20,000 or so clones are present, about nine tenths being singletons, with the ten largest covering more than 8%. Germline V lookup: CDR1 WSHSY, CDR2 SAAADI. The CDR3 loop spans 15 amino acids. V lost 4 bases and J lost 1; bases outside the gene matches: 4. This TCR was sampled from an older woman with pancreatic cancer. Some clones in this sample may be carry-over from other donors' samples. The rearrangement links TRBV10-2 to TRBJ2-1; TRBD1 aligns across 7 bases. The starting material was peripheral blood, obtained from a patient treated with proton-based radiotherapy. The CDR3 protein is CASSGQGGSYNEQFF. The CDR3 DNA sequence: TGCGCCAGCAGTGGACAGGGCGGGTCCTACAATGAGCAGTTCTTC.